This is a list of T cell receptor beta chains from one sample in a study of response to subunit inactivated influenza vaccine. MiXCR was run by TCRdb on the RT-PCR reads, yielding one entry per CDR3 protein. The sample includes about 780,000 distinct CDR3 sequences, about 18% of them seen just once. The sample here was PBMCs from blood, taken more than 4 days after vaccination. The receptors here all came from a man in his fifties or sixties who received an inactivated influenza vaccine. The CDR3 runs from the conserved cysteine through the conserved F or W. D genes are given only for firm matches. Not all rows give a size; the values are once, few, many and, for expanded clones, a class.

j_call clone_size v_call d_call cdr3_aa cdr3_nt
TRBJ2-3 few TRBV28 . CASRMGNTDTQYF TGTGCCAGCAGGATGGGAAACACAGATACGCAGTATTTT
TRBJ1-6 . TRBV10-3 . CAISEGERSPLHF TGTGCCATCAGTGAAGGGGAGCGGTCACCCCTCCACTTT
TRBJ1-1 . TRBV5-1 . CASSTGSFAEAFF TGCGCCAGCAGCACAGGGTCGTTCGCTGAAGCTTTCTTT
TRBJ1-5 few TRBV9 . CASSVHPGPDQPQHF TGTGCCAGCAGCGTGCACCCCGGGCCAGATCAGCCCCAGCATTTT
TRBJ2-3 many TRBV7-8 . CASSLQTTDTQYF TGTGCCAGCAGCTTGCAGACCACAGATACGCAGTATTTT
TRBJ2-1 few TRBV20-1 TRBD2 CSASGTSDYNEQFF TGCAGTGCTTCCGGGACTAGCGACTACAATGAGCAGTTCTTC
TRBJ2-3 few TRBV5-1 TRBD2 CASSLDPGLPDTQYF TGCGCCAGCAGCTTGGACCCGGGACTACCAGATACGCAGTATTTT
TRBJ2-1 . TRBV4-3 TRBD2 CASSQDIQREHNEQFF TGCGCCAGCAGCCAAGATATCCAGCGGGAGCACAATGAGCAGTTCTTC
TRBJ2-1 . TRBV10-1 . CASSESKGGTYNEQFF TGCGCCAGCAGTGAGTCGAAGGGGGGGACCTACAATGAGCAGTTCTTC
TRBJ1-1 . TRBV28 TRBD1 CASSPWTGGTEAFF TGTGCCAGCAGTCCGTGGACAGGGGGTACTGAAGCTTTCTTT
TRBJ2-7 few TRBV7-2 TRBD2 CASSLATSVSYEQYF TGTGCCAGCAGCTTAGCGACTAGCGTATCCTACGAGCAGTACTTC
TRBJ2-3 few TRBV29-1 . CSVVMGARGDTQYF TGCAGCGTTGTTATGGGGGCGCGAGGGGATACGCAGTATTTT
TRBJ2-7 few TRBV20-1 TRBD1 CSALPDRGLNEQYF TGCAGTGCACTACCGGACAGGGGGCTAAACGAGCAGTACTTC
TRBJ2-1 few TRBV7-2 TRBD2 CASSPSGGGDNEQFF TGTGCCAGCAGCCCTAGCGGGGGGGGCGACAATGAGCAGTTCTTC
TRBJ2-1 few TRBV24-1 . CATSGTGRNNEQFF TGTGCCACCAGTGGTACGGGACGAAACAATGAGCAGTTCTTC
TRBJ2-1 . TRBV9 TRBD2 CASSVGGTSGGVRYNEQFF TGTGCCAGCAGCGTAGGAGGGACTAGCGGGGGGGTCCGATACAATGAGCAGTTCTTC
TRBJ2-7 . TRBV4-3 . CASSQEGGPSEQYF TGCGCCAGCAGCCAAGAAGGGGGTCCATCCGAGCAGTACTTC
TRBJ2-3 few TRBV20-1 TRBD2 CSARDRRERADTQYF TGCAGTGCTAGAGATCGGCGGGAGAGGGCAGATACGCAGTATTTT
TRBJ1-1 many TRBV20-1 . CSAPRRNTEAFF TGCAGTGCGCCGAGACGGAACACTGAAGCTTTCTTT
TRBJ2-2 . TRBV6-5 TRBD2 CASSYSSTSGGNTGELFF TGTGCCAGCAGTTACTCGAGTACTAGCGGGGGAAACACCGGGGAGCTGTTTTTT
TRBJ2-7 . TRBV13 TRBD1 CASSSQGIYEQYF TGTGCCAGCAGCTCACAGGGGATATACGAGCAGTACTTC
TRBJ2-2 . TRBV12-3/TRBV12-4 . CASRTGTSTGELFF TGTGCCAGCAGAACAGGGACGAGCACCGGGGAGCTGTTTTTT